This T cell receptor beta chain was retrieved from a study of blood T cells in healthy people across ages. Individuals who donated were healthy Caucasians from Russia aged roughly 6 to 95. Every sample gave at least 5 micrograms of total RNA when it was extracted. This clonotype came up many times. What it binds is unknown. Trimming left V 6 bases short and J 13 bases short, with 13 bases between. The germline V gene encodes CDR1 SGHAT and CDR2 FQNNGV. The CDR3 is 11 residues long. Primers used in a second PCR of roughly 6 to 12 cycles were a sample-barcoded 5' primer and a J-beta primer mix. TCRdb re-derived calls from the 5' RACE reads in MiXCR, one entry per CDR3 protein. Seen here are over 1,300,000 distinct CDR3 sequences, approximately 59% observed once, and the top ten hold approximately 7%. Notes on the study in general: The recorded TCR beta diversity per million T cells decreased in a roughly linear manner with age. The study found more naive CD4+ cells and higher diversity in long-lived than aged donors.

The rearrangement links TRBV11-2 to TRBJ2-4; D unresolved. Sequencing used blood. The TCR sequence derives from a man younger than 30 in good health. CDR3 loop: CASSLMAEQYF. The CDR3 bases are TGTGCCAGCAGTTTAATGGCGGAGCAGTACTTC.